This TCR beta chain stems from a study of blood T cell repertoires in COVID-19. Study summary: Acute and convalescent COVID-19 specimens originated in the United States, Italy and Spain. T cells, B-cell-depleted T cells, or PBMCs provided the cDNA or gDNA that served as material.

In the authors' workflow: Estimates of nucleated cell counts were drawn from the amplification of reference gene primers. Clones were sequenced by immunoSEQ multiplex PCR, and TCRdb holds only the in-frame ones, with some missing. That table is the source of V, J and clone size, and D and trimming were worked out from the DNA. The sample has 120,000 or so clones; roughly 80% are singletons. V shed 5 bases, J shed 7 bases, and the junction held 8 bases outside the gene matches. The CDR3 runs 14 residues. Per germline, CDR1 LNHDA and CDR2 SQIVND (reference sequence). This clone was seen only a few times.

Sequencing was performed on peripheral blood. The chain is built from TRBV19 and TRBJ1-5, with TRBD1 matching 7 bases. This clonotype originated in a human donor in a cohort sampled during active COVID-19. The CDR3 nucleotides are TGTGCCAGTAGTCTACAGGGGAATGAGCAGCCCCAGCATTTT. It encodes CASSLQGNEQPQHF.